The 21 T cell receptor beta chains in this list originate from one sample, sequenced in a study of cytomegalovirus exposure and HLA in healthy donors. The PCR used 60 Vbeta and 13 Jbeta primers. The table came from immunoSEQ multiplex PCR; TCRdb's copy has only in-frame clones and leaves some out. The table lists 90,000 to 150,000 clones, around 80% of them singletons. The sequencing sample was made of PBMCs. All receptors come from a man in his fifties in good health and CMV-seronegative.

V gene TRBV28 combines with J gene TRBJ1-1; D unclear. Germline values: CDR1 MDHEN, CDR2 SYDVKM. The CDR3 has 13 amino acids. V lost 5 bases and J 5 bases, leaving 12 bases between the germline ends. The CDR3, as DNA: TGTGCCAGCAGTACACACGGGAGGACTGAAGCTTTCTTT. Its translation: CASSTHGRTEAFF.

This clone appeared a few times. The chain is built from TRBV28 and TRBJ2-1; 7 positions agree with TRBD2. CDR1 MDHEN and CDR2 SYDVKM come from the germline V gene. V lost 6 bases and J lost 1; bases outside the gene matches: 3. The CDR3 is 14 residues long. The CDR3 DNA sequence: TGTGCCAGCAGACCTAGCGGTTCCTACAATGAGCAGTTCTTC. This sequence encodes CASRPSGSYNEQFF. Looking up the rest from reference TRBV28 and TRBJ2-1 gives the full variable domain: DVKVTQSSRYLVKRTGEKVFLECVQDMDHENMFWYRQDPGLGLRLIYFSYDVKMKEKGDIPEGYSVSREKKERFSLILESASTNQTSMYLCASRPSGSYNEQFFGPGTRLTVL.

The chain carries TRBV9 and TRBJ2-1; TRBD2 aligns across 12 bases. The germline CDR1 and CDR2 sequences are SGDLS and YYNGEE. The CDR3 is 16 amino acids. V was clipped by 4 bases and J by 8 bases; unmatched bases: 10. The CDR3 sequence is CASSLASGRAIDEQFF. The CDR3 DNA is TGTGCCAGCAGCTTGGCTAGCGGGAGGGCCATCGATGAGCAGTTCTTC.

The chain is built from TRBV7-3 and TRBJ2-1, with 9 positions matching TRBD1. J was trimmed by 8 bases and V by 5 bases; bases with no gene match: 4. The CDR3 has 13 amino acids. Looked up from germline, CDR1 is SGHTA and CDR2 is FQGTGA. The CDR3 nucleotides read TGTGCCAGCAGCCACAGGGGGCGGGATGAGCAGTTCTTC. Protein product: CASSHRGRDEQFF.

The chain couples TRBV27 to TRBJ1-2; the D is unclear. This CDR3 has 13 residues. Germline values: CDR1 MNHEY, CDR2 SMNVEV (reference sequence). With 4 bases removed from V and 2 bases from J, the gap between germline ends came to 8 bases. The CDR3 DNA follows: TGTGCCAGCAGTTCTGGACTGAACTATGGCTACACCTTC. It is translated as CASSSGLNYGYTF.

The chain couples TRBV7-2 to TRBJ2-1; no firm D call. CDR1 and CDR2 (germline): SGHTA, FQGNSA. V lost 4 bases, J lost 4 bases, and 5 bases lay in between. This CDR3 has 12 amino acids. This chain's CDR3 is CASSSLYNEQFF. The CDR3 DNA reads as TGTGCCAGCAGCTCCCTTTACAATGAGCAGTTCTTC. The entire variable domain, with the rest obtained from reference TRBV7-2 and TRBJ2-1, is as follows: GAGVSQSPSNKVTEKGKDVELRCDPISGHTALYWYRQSLGQGLEFLIYFQGNSAPDKSGLPSDRFSAERTGGSVSTLTIQRTQQEDSAVYLCASSSLYNEQFFGPGTRLTVL.

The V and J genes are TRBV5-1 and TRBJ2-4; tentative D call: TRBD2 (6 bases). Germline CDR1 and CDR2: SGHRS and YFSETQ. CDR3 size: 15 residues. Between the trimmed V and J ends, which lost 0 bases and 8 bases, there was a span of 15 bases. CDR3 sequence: CASSLAFGGNDIQYF. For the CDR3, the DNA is TGCGCCAGCAGCTTGGCCTTTGGGGGGAATGACATTCAGTACTTC.

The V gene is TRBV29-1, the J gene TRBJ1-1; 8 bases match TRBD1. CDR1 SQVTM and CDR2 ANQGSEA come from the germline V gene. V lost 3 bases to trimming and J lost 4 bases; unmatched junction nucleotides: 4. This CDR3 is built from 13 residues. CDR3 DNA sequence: TGCAGCGTTGAGACAGGGGCCGGCACTGAAGCTTTCTTT. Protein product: CSVETGAGTEAFF.

The CDR3 loop is CASSLGRGAGSEKLFF. CDR3 bases: TGTGCCAGCAGTTTAGGTCGGGGGGCAGGTTCCGAAAAACTGTTTTTT. V gene TRBV28 combines with J gene TRBJ1-4; D may be TRBD1 (6 bases). The CDR3 has 16 amino acids. Per germline, CDR1 MDHEN and CDR2 SYDVKM. Trimming took off 2 bases at V and 8 bases at J, with 18 bases between the two ends.

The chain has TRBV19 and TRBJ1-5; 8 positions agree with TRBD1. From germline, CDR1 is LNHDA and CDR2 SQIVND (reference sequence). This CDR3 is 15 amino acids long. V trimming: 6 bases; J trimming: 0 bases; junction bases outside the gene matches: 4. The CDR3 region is CASRGQAYSNQPQHF. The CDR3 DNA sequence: TGTGCCAGTAGGGGACAGGCTTATAGCAATCAGCCCCAGCATTTT.

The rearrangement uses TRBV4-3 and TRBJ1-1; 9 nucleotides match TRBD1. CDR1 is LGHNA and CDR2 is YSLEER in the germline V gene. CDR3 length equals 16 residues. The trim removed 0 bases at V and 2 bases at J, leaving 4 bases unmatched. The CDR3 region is CASSQDGDRENTEAFF. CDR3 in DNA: TGCGCCAGCAGCCAAGATGGGGACAGGGAAAACACTGAAGCTTTCTTT.

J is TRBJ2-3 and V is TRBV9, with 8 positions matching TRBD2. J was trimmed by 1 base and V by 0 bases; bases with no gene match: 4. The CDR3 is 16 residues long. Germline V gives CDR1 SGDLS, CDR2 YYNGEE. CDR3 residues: CASSVDSGGRTDTQYF. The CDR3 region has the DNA TGTGCCAGCAGCGTAGACAGCGGGGGCCGCACAGATACGCAGTATTTT.

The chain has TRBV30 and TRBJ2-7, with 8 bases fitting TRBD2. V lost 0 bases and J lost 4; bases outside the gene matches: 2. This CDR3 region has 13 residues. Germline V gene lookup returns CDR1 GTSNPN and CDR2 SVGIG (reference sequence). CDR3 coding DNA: TGTGCCTGGAGTGTACGGGAGGGGTACGAGCAGTACTTC. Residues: CAWSVREGYEQYF.

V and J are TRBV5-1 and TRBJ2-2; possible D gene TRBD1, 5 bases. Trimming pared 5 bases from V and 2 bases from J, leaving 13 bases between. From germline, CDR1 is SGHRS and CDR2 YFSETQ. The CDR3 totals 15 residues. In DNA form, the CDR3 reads TGCGCCAGCAGTCTCGACAGATCCAACACCGGGGAGCTGTTTTTT. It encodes CASSLDRSNTGELFF.

CDR3 sequence reads: CASSLGTYEQYF. Written as DNA, the CDR3 is TGTGCCAGCAGCTTGGGCACCTACGAGCAGTACTTC. The chain joins TRBV7-9 to TRBJ2-7, with no clear D. V was cut by 3 bases and J by 2 bases, with 5 bases left in between. Germline loops: CDR1 SEHNR, CDR2 FQNEAQ (reference sequence). CDR3 length equals 12 residues.

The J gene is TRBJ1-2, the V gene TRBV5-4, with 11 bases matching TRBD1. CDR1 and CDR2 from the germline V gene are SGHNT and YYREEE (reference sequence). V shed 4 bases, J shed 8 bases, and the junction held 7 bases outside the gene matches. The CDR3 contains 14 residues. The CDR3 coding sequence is TGTGCCAGCAGCCTCCAGGGACAGGGGGGCGGCTACACCTTC. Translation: CASSLQGQGGGYTF.

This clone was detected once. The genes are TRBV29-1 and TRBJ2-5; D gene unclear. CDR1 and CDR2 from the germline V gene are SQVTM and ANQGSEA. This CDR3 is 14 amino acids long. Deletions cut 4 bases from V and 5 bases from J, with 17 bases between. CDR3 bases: TGCAGCGTTGTCCGGAGACTTGGCCTTGAGACCCAGTACTTC. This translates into CSVVRRLGLETQYF.

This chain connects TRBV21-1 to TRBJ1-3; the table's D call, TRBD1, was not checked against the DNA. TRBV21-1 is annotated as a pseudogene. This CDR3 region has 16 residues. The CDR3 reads CASSFRDIHSGNTIYF. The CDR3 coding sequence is TGTGCCAGCAGCTTCCGGGACATTCACTCTGGAAACACCATATATTTT.

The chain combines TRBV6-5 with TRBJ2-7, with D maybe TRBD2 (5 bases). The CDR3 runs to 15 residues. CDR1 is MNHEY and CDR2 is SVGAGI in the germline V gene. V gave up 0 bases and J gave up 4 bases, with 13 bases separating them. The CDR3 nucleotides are TGTGCCAGCAGTTACTCTCGGGGAGCGTCGTACGAGCAGTACTTC. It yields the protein CASSYSRGASYEQYF.

The CDR3 loop reads CASSFPTGTSGYEQYF. For the CDR3, the DNA is TGTGCCAGCAGCTTCCCTACCGGGACTAGCGGCTACGAGCAGTACTTC. The V call is TRBV7-9, the J call TRBJ2-7, with 11 bases lining up with TRBD2. Germline CDR1 SEHNR, CDR2 FQNEAQ (reference sequence). The CDR3 spans 16 residues. V trimming: 3 bases; J trimming: 3 bases; junction bases outside the gene matches: 7.

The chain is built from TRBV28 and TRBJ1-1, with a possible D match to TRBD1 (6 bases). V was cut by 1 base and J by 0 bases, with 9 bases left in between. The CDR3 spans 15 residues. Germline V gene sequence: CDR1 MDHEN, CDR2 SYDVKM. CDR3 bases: TGTGCCAGCAGTTTATCTAGGGGGTTGAACACTGAAGCTTTCTTT. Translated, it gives CASSLSRGLNTEAFF.